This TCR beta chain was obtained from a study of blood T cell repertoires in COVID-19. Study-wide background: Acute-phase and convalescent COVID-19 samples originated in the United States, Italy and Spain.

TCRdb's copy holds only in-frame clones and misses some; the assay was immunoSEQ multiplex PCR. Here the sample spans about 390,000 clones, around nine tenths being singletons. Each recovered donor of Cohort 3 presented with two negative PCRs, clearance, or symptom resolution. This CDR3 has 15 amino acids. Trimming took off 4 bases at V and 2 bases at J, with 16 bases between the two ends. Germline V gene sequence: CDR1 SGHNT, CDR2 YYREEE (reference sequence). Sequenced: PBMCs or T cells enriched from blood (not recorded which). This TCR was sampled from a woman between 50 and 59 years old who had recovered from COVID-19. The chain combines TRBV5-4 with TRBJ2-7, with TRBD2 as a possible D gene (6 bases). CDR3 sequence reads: CASSGASGEPYEQYF. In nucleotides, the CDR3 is TGTGCCAGCAGCGGAGCGTCGGGGGAGCCCTACGAGCAGTACTTC.